This entry features one TCR beta chain sequence. The data belong to a study of blood T cell repertoires in COVID-19. Study-wide background: The study drew acute and convalescent COVID-19 samples from the United States, Italy and Spain. Sources were T cells, B-cell-depleted T cells, or PBMCs; the material itself was cDNA or gDNA.

Original data processing: From reference gene primer amplification, estimates of nucleated cell counts were derived. Libraries were prepared by immunoSEQ multiplex PCR; TCRdb keeps only in-frame clonotypes and omits some of them. The V and J calls and clone size are taken from that table; D and trimming were inferred from the DNA. The sample carries around 84,000 clones, 70% to 75% recorded once. Germline-derived CDR1 and CDR2 are SGHVS and FQNEAQ. The CDR3 is 14 amino acids. The V gene end was trimmed by 3 bases and the J gene end by 6 bases; junction bases not matched to a gene: 8. This sequence joins TRBV7-8 and TRBJ2-7, with TRBD1 matching 7 bases. Sequences were obtained from peripheral blood. The receptor was derived from a man aged 45 to 65 with active or convalescent COVID-19. The CDR3 sequence: CASSFGTEGVEQYF. In nucleotides, the CDR3 is TGTGCCAGCAGCTTCGGGACAGAGGGCGTCGAGCAGTACTTC.